The source of this T cell receptor beta chain is a study of identical twins. Study observations and caveats: For out-of-frame beta sequences, excess twin sharing was weaker.

MiXCR was run by TCRdb on the 5' RACE reads, yielding one entry per CDR3 protein. The profile shows around 500,000 distinct CDR3 sequences, approximately 15% of them singletons. On this clonotype itself: Antigen: not known.

V shed 5 bases and J shed 5 bases, with 18 bases lying between them. This CDR3 has 15 residues. The V gene's germline CDR1 is SEHNR and CDR2 FQNEAQ (reference sequence). The same data also contributed to another study, on yellow fever vaccine responses in identical twins. That investigation notes: Reportedly, the T cell response mounted by twins to vaccine seemed partly convergent, partly personalized.

This chain uses TRBV7-9 with TRBJ2-5; either TRBD1 or TRBD2 may supply D (5 bases each). The sample comprised CD4+ T cells sorted from blood. The TCR comes from a young woman in good health. Written as DNA, the CDR3 is TGTGCCAGCAGCCTGACGGGACGTGGGTGGGAGACCCAGTACTTC. Amino acid sequence: CASSLTGRGWETQYF.